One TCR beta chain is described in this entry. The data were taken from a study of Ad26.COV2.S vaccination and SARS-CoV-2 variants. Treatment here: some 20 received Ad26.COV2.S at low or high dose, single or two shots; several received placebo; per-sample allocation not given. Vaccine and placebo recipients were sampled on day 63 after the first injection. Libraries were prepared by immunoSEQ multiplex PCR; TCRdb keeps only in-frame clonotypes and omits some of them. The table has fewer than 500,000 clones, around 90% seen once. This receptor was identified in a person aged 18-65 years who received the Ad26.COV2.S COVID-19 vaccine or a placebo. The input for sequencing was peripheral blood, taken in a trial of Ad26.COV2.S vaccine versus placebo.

The CDR3 spells CASSSQWTGELFF. The CDR3 DNA reads TGTGCCAGCAGCTCCCAATGGACCGGGGAGCTGTTTTTT. The chain combines TRBV7-3 with TRBJ2-2; no clear D gene. The CDR3 consists of 13 residues. V was pared by 4 bases and J by 5 bases, with 8 bases between. The germline CDR1 and CDR2 sequences are SGHTA and FQGTGA. The variable domain in full, with the rest retrieved from reference TRBV7-3 and TRBJ2-2, is GAGVSQTPSNKVTEKGKYVELRCDPISGHTALYWYRQSLGQGPEFLIYFQGTGAADDSGLPNDRFFAVRPEGSVSTLKIQRTERGDSAVYLCASSSQWTGELFFGEGSRLTVL.